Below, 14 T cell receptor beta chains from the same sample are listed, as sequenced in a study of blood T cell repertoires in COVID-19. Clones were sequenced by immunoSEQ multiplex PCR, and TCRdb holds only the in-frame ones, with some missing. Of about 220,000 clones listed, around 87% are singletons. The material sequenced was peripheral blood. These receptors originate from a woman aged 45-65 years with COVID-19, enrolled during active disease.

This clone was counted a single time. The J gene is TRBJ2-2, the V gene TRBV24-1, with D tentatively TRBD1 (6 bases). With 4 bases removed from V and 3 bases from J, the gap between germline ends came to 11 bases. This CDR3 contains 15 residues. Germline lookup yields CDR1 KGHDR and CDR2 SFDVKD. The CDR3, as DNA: TGTGCCACCAGTGACACAGGGCAAGACACCGGGGAGCTGTTTTTT. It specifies CATSDTGQDTGELFF.

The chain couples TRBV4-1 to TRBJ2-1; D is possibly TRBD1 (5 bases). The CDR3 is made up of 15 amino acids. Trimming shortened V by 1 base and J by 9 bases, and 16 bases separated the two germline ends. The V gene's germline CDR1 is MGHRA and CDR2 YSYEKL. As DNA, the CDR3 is TGCGCCAGCAGCCAAGCAATGGGGCCCCTCGCTGAGCAGTTCTTC. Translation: CASSQAMGPLAEQFF.

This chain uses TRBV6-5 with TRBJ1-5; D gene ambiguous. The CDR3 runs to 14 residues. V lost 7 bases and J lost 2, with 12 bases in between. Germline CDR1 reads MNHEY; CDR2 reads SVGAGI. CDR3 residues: CASNERSGNQPQHF. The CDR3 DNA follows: TGTGCCAGCAACGAAAGGAGTGGCAATCAGCCCCAGCATTTT.

The DNA of the CDR3 is TGCGCCAGCAGCTTGGTTACGGGGAATGCCTACAATGAGCAGTTCTTC. Translation gives CASSLVTGNAYNEQFF. The chain carries TRBV5-1 and TRBJ2-1; D is possibly TRBD2 (5 bases). This CDR3 has 16 residues. Germline CDR1 reads SGHRS; CDR2 reads YFSETQ. The ends were cut back, 0 bases at V and 2 bases at J, with 12 bases in the middle.

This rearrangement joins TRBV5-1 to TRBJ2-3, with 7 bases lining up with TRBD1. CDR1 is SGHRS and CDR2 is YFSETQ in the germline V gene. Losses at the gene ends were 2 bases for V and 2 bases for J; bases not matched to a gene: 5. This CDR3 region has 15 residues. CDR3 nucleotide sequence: TGCGCCAGCAGCTTACAGGGGTTACTCACAGATACGCAGTATTTT. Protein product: CASSLQGLLTDTQYF.

The CDR3 DNA follows: TGTGCCAGCAGCTTAACGATAACAGGGGGTGGCTACACCTTC. Translating it yields CASSLTITGGGYTF. This rearrangement joins TRBV7-2 to TRBJ1-2, with 8 bases identical to TRBD1. CDR3 length: 14 residues. Germline V gene lookup returns CDR1 SGHTA and CDR2 FQGNSA. With 2 bases clipped from V and 7 bases from J, the junction kept 6 bases outside the gene matches.

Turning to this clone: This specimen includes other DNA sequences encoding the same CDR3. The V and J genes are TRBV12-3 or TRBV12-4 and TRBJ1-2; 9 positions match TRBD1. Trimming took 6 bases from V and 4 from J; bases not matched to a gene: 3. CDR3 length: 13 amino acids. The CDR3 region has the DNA TGTGCCAGCAGGGGACAGGGTCTCTATGGCTACACCTTC. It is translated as CASRGQGLYGYTF.

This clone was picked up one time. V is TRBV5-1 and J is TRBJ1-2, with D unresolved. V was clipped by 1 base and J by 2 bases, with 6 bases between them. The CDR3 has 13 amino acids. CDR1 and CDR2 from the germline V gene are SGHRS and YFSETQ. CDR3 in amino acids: CASSLTPNYGYTF. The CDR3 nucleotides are TGCGCCAGCAGCTTGACACCAAACTATGGCTACACCTTC.

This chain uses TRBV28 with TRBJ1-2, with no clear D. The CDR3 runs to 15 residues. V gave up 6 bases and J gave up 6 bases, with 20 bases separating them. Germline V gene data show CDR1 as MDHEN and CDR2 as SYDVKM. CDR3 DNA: TGTGCCAGCAGCAGCCCTCCTAAGAAGCGGGATGGCTACACCTTC. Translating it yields CASSSPPKKRDGYTF.

The DNA for the CDR3 is TGCAGCGTTTGGGCGGGGTATGGCTACACCTTC. This translates into CSVWAGYGYTF. V gene TRBV29-1 combines with J gene TRBJ1-2; D remains unclear. The germline V gene encodes CDR1 SQVTM and CDR2 ANQGSEA. This CDR3 contains 11 residues. V lost 5 bases and J lost 5, with 9 bases in between.

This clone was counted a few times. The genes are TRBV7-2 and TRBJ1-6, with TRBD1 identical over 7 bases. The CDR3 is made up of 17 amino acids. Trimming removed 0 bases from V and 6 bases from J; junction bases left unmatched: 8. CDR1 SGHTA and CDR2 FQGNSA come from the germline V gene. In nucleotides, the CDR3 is TGTGCCAGCAGCTTAGCGACAGGGCCTACGTTTAATTCACCCCTCCACTTT. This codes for CASSLATGPTFNSPLHF. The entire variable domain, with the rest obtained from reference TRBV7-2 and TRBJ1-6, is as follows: GAGVSQSPSNKVTEKGKDVELRCDPISGHTALYWYRQSLGQGLEFLIYFQGNSAPDKSGLPSDRFSAERTGGSVSTLTIQRTQQEDSAVYLCASSLATGPTFNSPLHFGNGTRLTVT.

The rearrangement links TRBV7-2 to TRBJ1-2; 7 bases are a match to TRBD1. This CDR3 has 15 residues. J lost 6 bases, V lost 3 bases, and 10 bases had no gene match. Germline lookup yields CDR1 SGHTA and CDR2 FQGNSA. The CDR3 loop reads CASSFRQGGADGYTF. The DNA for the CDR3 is TGTGCCAGCAGCTTTCGACAGGGTGGGGCCGATGGCTACACCTTC.

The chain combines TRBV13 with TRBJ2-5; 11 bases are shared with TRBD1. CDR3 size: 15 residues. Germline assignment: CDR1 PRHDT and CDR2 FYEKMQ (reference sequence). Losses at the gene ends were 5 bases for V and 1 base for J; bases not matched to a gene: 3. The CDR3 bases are TGTGCCAGCAGCCTTGGGACAGGGGGCCAAGAGACCCAGTACTTC. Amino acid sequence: CASSLGTGGQETQYF.

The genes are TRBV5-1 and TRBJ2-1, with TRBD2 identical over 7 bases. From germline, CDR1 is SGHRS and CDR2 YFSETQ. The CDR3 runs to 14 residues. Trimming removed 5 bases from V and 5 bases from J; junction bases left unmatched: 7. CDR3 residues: CASSWGGSDNEQFF. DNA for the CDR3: TGCGCCAGCAGTTGGGGGGGTTCCGACAATGAGCAGTTCTTC.